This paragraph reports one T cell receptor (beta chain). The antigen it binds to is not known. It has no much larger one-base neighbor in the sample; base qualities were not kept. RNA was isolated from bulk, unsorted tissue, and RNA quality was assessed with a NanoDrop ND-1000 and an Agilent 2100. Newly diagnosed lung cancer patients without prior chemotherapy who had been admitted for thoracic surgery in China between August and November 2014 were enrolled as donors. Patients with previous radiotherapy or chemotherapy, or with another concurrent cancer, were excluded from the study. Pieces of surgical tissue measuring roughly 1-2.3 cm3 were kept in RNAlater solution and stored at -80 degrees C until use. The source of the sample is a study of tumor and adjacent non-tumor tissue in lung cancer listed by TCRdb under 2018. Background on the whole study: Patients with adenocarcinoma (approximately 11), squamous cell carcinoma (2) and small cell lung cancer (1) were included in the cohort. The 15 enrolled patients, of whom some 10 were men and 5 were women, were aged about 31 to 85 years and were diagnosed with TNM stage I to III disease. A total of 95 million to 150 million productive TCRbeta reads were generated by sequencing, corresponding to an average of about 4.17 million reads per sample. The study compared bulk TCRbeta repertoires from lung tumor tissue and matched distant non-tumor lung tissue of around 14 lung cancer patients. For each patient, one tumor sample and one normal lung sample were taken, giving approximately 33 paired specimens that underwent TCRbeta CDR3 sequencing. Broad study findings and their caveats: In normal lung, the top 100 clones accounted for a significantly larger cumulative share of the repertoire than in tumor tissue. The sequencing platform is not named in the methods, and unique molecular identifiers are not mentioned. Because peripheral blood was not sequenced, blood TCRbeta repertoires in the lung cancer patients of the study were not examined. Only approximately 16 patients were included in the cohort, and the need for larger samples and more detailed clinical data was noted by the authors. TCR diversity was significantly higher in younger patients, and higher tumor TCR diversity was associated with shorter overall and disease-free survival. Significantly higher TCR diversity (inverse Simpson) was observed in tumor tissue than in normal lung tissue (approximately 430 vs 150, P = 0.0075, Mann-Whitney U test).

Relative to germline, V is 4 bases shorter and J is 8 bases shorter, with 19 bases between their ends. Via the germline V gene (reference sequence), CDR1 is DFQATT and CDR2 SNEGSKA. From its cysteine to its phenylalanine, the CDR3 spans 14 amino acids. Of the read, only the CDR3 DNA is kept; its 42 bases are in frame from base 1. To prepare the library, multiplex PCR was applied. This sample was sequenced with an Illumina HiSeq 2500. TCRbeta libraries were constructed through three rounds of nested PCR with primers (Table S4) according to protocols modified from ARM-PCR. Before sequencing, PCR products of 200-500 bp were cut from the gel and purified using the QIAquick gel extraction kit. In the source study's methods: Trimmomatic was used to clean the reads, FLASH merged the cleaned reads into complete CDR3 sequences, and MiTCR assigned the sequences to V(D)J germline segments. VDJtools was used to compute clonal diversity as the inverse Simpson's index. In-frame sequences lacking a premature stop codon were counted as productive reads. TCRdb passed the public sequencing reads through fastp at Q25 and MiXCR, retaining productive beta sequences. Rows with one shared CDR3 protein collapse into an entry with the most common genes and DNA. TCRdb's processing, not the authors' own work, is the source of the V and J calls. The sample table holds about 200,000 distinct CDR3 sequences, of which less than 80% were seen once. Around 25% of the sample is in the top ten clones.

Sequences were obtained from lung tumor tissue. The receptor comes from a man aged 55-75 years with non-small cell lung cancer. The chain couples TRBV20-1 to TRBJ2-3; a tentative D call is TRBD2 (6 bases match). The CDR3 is CSATVGLSKGTQYF. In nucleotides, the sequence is TGCAGTGCTACCGTGGGACTCAGCAAAGGTACGCAGTATTTT.